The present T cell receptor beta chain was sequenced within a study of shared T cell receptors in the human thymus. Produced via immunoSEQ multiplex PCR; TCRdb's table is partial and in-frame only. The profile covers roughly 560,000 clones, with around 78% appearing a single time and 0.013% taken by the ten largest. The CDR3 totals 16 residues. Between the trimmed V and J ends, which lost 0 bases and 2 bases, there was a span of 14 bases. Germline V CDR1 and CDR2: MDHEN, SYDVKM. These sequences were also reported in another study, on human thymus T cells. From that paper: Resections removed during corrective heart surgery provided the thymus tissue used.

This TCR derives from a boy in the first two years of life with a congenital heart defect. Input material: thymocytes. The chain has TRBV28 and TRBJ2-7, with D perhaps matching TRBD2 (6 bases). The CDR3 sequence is CASSLCDGSRPYEQYF. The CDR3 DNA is TGTGCCAGCAGTTTATGCGACGGGAGTAGACCCTACGAGCAGTACTTC.